This T cell receptor beta chain was documented in a study of early T cells in non-severe SARS-CoV-2 infection. The sample holds a few counts of this clonotype. V lost 0 bases to trimming and J lost 7 bases; unmatched junction nucleotides: 17. The CDR3 has 18 amino acids. Germline loops: CDR1 DFQATT, CDR2 SNEGSKA (reference sequence). Each CDR3 protein gets one entry after TCRdb re-called the 5' RACE reads with MiXCR. The sample carries 90,000 to 130,000 distinct CDR3 sequences, around 10% recorded once. This TCR was recovered from an adult who was a healthcare worker with PCR-confirmed SARS-CoV-2 infection or an uninfected control (not recorded which). This chain joins TRBV20-1 and TRBJ2-4, with 8 bases fitting TRBD1. The specimen was whole blood. The CDR3: CSARDDGQGTSQRNIQYF. CDR3 sequence (DNA): TGCAGTGCTAGAGATGATGGACAGGGAACGTCGCAAAGGAACATTCAGTACTTC.